This is a list of T cell receptor beta chains from one sample in a study of OX40 agonist ivuxolimab in advanced cancers. TCRdb's copy holds only in-frame clones and misses some; the assay was immunoSEQ multiplex PCR. The sample yields some 89,000 clones, around four fifths seen once. Sample: CD4+ or CD8+ T cells sorted from blood, taken in a trial of the OX40 agonist ivuxolimab. Receptors were obtained from an adult with an advanced solid tumor such as melanoma, head and neck, liver or kidney cancer. The CDR3 runs from the conserved cysteine through the conserved F or W. A D gene is named only where the DNA matches it firmly. Expanded clones get a size class; other rows say once, few or many, or leave the size out.

14	TRBJ1-4	-	-	TRBV19	CASSRGATNEKLFF	TGTGCCAGTAGTCGGGGGGCAACTAATGAAAAACTGTTTTTT
14	TRBJ1-1	-	-	TRBV19	CASSIGTWNTEAFF	TGTGCCAGTAGTATCGGGACATGGAACACTGAAGCTTTCTTT
14	TRBJ2-6	-	-	TRBV6-5	CASRTGLGANVLTF	TGTGCCAGCAGAACAGGGTTGGGGGCCAACGTCCTGACTTTC
14	TRBJ2-2	-	-	TRBV9	CASSDRRDTGELFF	TGTGCCAGCAGCGATCGCAGGGACACCGGGGAGCTGTTTTTT
16	TRBJ1-5	-	-	TRBV19	CASRTTQGYSNQPQHF	TGTGCCAGTAGGACGACACAGGGCTATAGCAATCAGCCCCAGCATTTT
13	TRBJ1-5	-	-	TRBV7-2	CASSLGVIGPQHF	TGTGCCAGCAGCTTGGGGGTTATCGGGCCCCAGCATTTT
18	TRBJ1-6	TRBD1	-	TRBV27	CASSWDRGSLSYNSPLHF	TGTGCCAGCAGTTGGGACAGGGGATCTCTCTCCTATAATTCACCCCTCCACTTT
15	TRBJ1-2	-	-	TRBV6-1	CASSEPLTWNYGYTF	TGTGCCAGCAGTGAACCGCTGACATGGAACTATGGCTACACCTTC
13	TRBJ2-7	TRBD1	-	TRBV2	CAPPDRLTYEQYF	TGTGCCCCCCCGGACAGGTTGACCTACGAGCAGTACTTC
14	TRBJ1-1	TRBD1	-	TRBV9	CASSATGTNTEAFF	TGTGCCAGCAGCGCGACAGGGACGAACACTGAAGCTTTCTTT
12	TRBJ1-5	-	-	TRBV7-6	CASSDQNQPQHF	TGTGCCAGCAGCGACCAGAATCAGCCCCAGCATTTT
15	TRBJ1-2	-	-	TRBV11-3	CASSLGSASNYGYTF	TGTGCCAGCAGCTTAGGCAGTGCTTCTAACTATGGCTACACCTTC
16	TRBJ2-1	-	-	TRBV29-1	CSVDRFWGSSYNEQFF	TGCAGCGTTGATCGATTTTGGGGGAGCTCCTACAATGAGCAGTTCTTC
16	TRBJ2-7	TRBD2	-	TRBV5-1	CASSFWLRGGSGEQYF	TGCGCCAGCAGCTTCTGGTTGCGGGGAGGGTCGGGCGAGCAGTACTTC
14	TRBJ1-2	TRBD1	-	TRBV5-1	CASSSPQGEDGYTF	TGCGCCAGCAGCTCGCCGCAGGGGGAGGATGGCTACACCTTC
16	TRBJ2-3	TRBD2	-	TRBV13	CASESKAGGPPDTQYF	TGTGCCAGCGAGTCGAAAGCGGGGGGCCCACCAGATACGCAGTATTTT
14	TRBJ1-4	TRBD1	-	TRBV5-1	CASSSDRGNEKLFF	TGCGCCAGCAGCTCGGACAGGGGCAATGAAAAACTGTTTTTT
14	TRBJ1-3	-	-	TRBV9	CASRAGISGNTIYF	TGTGCCAGCAGAGCAGGGATCTCTGGAAACACCATATATTTT
11	TRBJ1-2	-	-	TRBV30	CAWSHTGGYTF	TGTGCCTGGAGTCACACGGGGGGCTACACCTTC
18	TRBJ2-2	-	once	TRBV27	CASSLNSPSPLFTGELFF	TGTGCCAGCAGTTTAAACAGTCCGTCGCCGCTGTTCACCGGGGAGCTGTTTTTT
14	TRBJ1-6	TRBD1	-	TRBV29-1	CSVSRDREASPLHF	TGCAGCGTCTCCCGGGACAGAGAAGCTTCACCCCTCCACTTT
14	TRBJ2-7	TRBD1	few	TRBV5-1	CASSFEQGAWEQYF	TGCGCCAGCAGCTTTGAGCAGGGGGCGTGGGAGCAGTACTTC
15	TRBJ2-2	-	-	TRBV7-3	CASSLIRGGTGELFF	TGTGCCAGCAGCTTAATACGGGGAGGCACCGGGGAGCTGTTTTTT
13	TRBJ1-3	-	-	TRBV6-5	CASSYSGTDTIYF	TGTGCCAGCAGTTACTCCGGGACTGACACCATATATTTT
17	TRBJ1-6	-	-	TRBV28	CASRTPAAVFYNSPLHF	TGTGCCAGCAGAACACCGGCGGCAGTCTTTTATAATTCACCCCTCCACTTT
16	TRBJ1-6	TRBD1	-	TRBV7-9	CASSQSPGQGDSPLHF	TGTGCCAGCAGCCAATCACCGGGACAGGGGGATTCACCCCTCCACTTT
17	TRBJ2-3	-	-	TRBV4-2	CASSPEGRVGSTDTQYF	TGTGCCAGCAGCCCCGAGGGACGGGTGGGAAGCACAGATACGCAGTATTTT
13	TRBJ2-2	-	-	TRBV2	CASRPDWAGELFF	TGTGCCAGCAGACCGGATTGGGCCGGGGAGCTGTTTTTT
15	TRBJ2-5	TRBD1	-	TRBV30	CAWSSGQGAQETQYF	TGTGCCTGGAGTAGTGGGCAGGGGGCGCAGGAGACCCAGTACTTC
13	TRBJ2-2	-	-	TRBV7-6	CASSPNIAGELFF	TGTGCCAGCAGTCCGAATATTGCCGGGGAGCTGTTTTTT
16	TRBJ2-1	TRBD1	-	TRBV6-6	CASSYSRDRGLGEQFF	TGTGCCAGCAGTTACTCACGGGACAGGGGGCTGGGTGAGCAGTTCTTC
10	TRBJ2-3	-	-	TRBV10-3	CAVRSDTQYF	TGTGCCGTGCGTTCAGATACGCAGTATTTT
14	TRBJ2-5	-	few	TRBV19	CASSISGGKETQYF	TGTGCCAGTAGTATCTCAGGGGGGAAAGAGACCCAGTACTTC
15	TRBJ2-6	-	-	TRBV30	CASGTDLSGANVLTF	TGTGCCTCCGGGACGGACCTTTCTGGGGCCAACGTCCTGACTTTC
20	TRBJ1-6	TRBD1	-	TRBV4-2	CASSQVLGTGPRSYNSPLHF	TGTGCCAGCAGCCAAGTATTGGGGACAGGGCCCCGCTCCTATAATTCACCCCTCCACTTT
15	TRBJ1-2	TRBD1	-	TRBV5-8	CASSLDRGAFYGYTF	TGTGCCAGCAGCCTAGACAGGGGGGCCTTCTATGGCTACACCTTC
14	TRBJ2-7	-	once	TRBV10-3	CAISVSLTQDEQYF	TGTGCCATCAGTGTATCCCTAACCCAGGACGAGCAGTACTTC
16	TRBJ2-2	-	once	TRBV5-1	CASSLVIGGTGGELFF	TGCGCCAGCAGCTTAGTGATCGGGGGCACGGGCGGGGAGCTGTTTTTT
20	TRBJ1-5	TRBD1	-	TRBV9	CASSVAGGLWDRVFDQPQHF	TGTGCCAGCAGCGTAGCGGGCGGCCTTTGGGACAGGGTATTCGATCAGCCCCAGCATTTT
14	TRBJ1-6	-	-	TRBV5-1	CASRDSGLGSPLHF	TGCGCCAGCAGGGATTCTGGGCTCGGTTCACCCCTCCACTTT
14	TRBJ1-4	-	-	TRBV15	CATSFTRQGRKLFF	TGTGCCACCAGCTTTACCCGGCAGGGAAGGAAACTGTTTTTT
13	TRBJ1-1	-	-	TRBV28	CASSLPGGTEAFF	TGTGCCAGCAGTTTACCGGGTGGAACTGAAGCTTTCTTT
16	TRBJ2-3	TRBD2	-	TRBV19	CASRKRESSFTDTQYF	TGTGCCAGTAGGAAGCGGGAGTCCTCTTTCACAGATACGCAGTATTTT
13	TRBJ1-2	TRBD1	-	TRBV30	CARTAGTGDGYTF	TGTGCCCGCACGGCAGGGACAGGGGATGGCTACACCTTC